This entry features one T cell receptor (beta chain) sequence. This sample was taken from a study of shared T cell receptors in the human thymus. The CDR3 has 15 amino acids. Germline assignment: CDR1 GTSNPN and CDR2 SVGIG (reference sequence). Between the trimmed V and J ends, which lost 3 bases and 3 bases, there was a span of 17 bases. Generated by immunoSEQ multiplex PCR, the TCRdb table keeps only in-frame clones and is missing some. This sample yields some 720,000 clones, of which roughly 90% are seen a single time; about 0.01% belongs to the top ten. The same specimen was also included in a second study, on human thymus T cells. This second study notes: It was healthy Finnish infants having corrective surgery for congenital heart defects who were the donors. During corrective heart surgery, resections were taken, and the thymus tissue came from them. Blood and thymic repertoires both appeared biased in V and J gene usage. Related research described thymic repertoires that were highly overlapping among unrelated individuals.

The source of this sequence is a boy in the first two years of life with a congenital heart defect. This chain joins TRBV30 and TRBJ1-2; weak D call: TRBD1 (5 bases). Sequencing input: thymocytes. CDR3: CAWRNQVRVDYGYTF. CDR3 in DNA: TGTGCCTGGAGGAACCAGGTCAGGGTCGACTATGGCTACACCTTC.